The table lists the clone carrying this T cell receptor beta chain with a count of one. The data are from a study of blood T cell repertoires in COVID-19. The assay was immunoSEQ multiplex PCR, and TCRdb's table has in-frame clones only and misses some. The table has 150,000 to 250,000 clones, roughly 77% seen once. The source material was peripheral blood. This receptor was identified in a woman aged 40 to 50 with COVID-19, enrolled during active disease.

The CDR3 DNA sequence: TGTGCCAGCAGTGAAGGAACAGGGGCGGGTGGCTACACCTTC. Its translation: CASSEGTGAGGYTF. The chain links TRBV6-1 to TRBJ1-2, with TRBD1 matching over 7 bases. With V trimmed by 1 base and J by 7 bases, 6 bases remained unmatched. This CDR3 is built from 14 residues. Germline CDR1 and CDR2: MNHNS and SASEGT.